The 2 T cell receptor beta chains given below trace back to one sample, sequenced in a study of control samples from healthy donors and cancer patients. Sequencing was performed with immunoSEQ multiplex PCR; in TCRdb, only in-frame clones are kept and a portion is missing. Among about 100,000 clones listed, about 88% were seen once. Sequencing used blood. Receptors were obtained from a woman in her forties or fifties in good health.

The chain links TRBV12-3 or TRBV12-4 to TRBJ2-1, with no clear D. V was cut by 5 bases and J by 12 bases, with 11 bases left in between. The CDR3 covers 11 residues. The CDR3: CASSPEGGQFF. The CDR3 region has the DNA TGTGCCAGCAGTCCGGAAGGTGGGCAGTTCTTC.

The V call is TRBV4-1, the J call TRBJ1-2, with 12 bases fitting TRBD1. The CDR3 is 16 residues long. Losses at the gene ends were 0 bases for V and 4 bases for J; bases not matched to a gene: 3. CDR1 and CDR2 from the germline V gene are MGHRA and YSYEKL. The CDR3: CASSQEGTGGRYGYTF. DNA of the CDR3: TGCGCCAGCAGCCAAGAAGGGACAGGGGGCCGCTATGGCTACACCTTC.